This TCR beta chain was captured by sequencing in a study of T cells in Graves' hyperthyroidism and ophthalmopathy. This clonotype was counted between two and nine times. What was amplified from RNA transcripts were TCR beta CDR3 regions. HTBI primers were used for first-round RT-PCR of the TCR CDR3. TCRdb reprocessed the multiplex PCR reads with MiXCR, giving one entry per CDR3 protein. The sample consists of roughly 110,000 distinct CDR3 sequences, 16% of them appearing once. Germline CDR1 reads DFQATT; CDR2 reads SNEGSKA (reference sequence). There are 15 residues in the CDR3. Trimming stripped 0 bases from V and 5 bases from J, with 17 bases between.

The rearrangement joins TRBV20-1 to TRBJ2-7; perhaps TRBD2 as D (5 bases). The TCR was taken from a woman in her 50s with Graves' hyperthyroidism. Sequences were obtained from blood. The CDR3 DNA reads as TGCAGTGCTAGAGACCCACTAGGGTCAACTAACGAGCAGTACTTC. It is translated as CSARDPLGSTNEQYF.